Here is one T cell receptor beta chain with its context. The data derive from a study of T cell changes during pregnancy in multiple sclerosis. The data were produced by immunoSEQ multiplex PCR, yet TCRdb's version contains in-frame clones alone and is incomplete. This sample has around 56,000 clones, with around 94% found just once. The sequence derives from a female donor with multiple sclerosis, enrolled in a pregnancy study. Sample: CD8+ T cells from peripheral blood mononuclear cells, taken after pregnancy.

The CDR3 is CASSLAIPGGNQPQHF. The CDR3, as DNA: TGTGCCAGCAGTTTAGCCATTCCCGGGGGCAATCAGCCCCAGCATTTT. The chain uses TRBV28 and TRBJ1-5; D not certain. The CDR3 runs to 16 residues. The V end lost 2 bases, the J end lost 2 bases, and 13 bases lay between the germline ends. Germline V gene data show CDR1 as MDHEN and CDR2 as SYDVKM.